These 7 T cell receptor beta chains were all obtained from the same sample, sequenced in a study of metastatic and nonmetastatic thyroid tumors. Thyroid surgery was performed in patients who had received no treatment beforehand. Via MiXCR, TCRdb re-called the PCR reads. Of about 92,000 clones listed, about 15% were seen once; the top ten hold 3.6%. Sequencing used blood. The receptors shown here come from a female donor with papillary thyroid cancer or a benign thyroid nodule (not recorded which). Some clones in this sample may be carry-over from other donors' samples.

This clone was detected ten times or more. The J gene is TRBJ1-5, the V gene TRBV6-1, with 7 positions matching TRBD1. V lost 6 bases, J lost 7 bases, and 9 bases stayed unmatched. This CDR3 contains 14 residues. Germline V lookup: CDR1 MNHNS, CDR2 SASEGT. The CDR3 reads CASRAKGAGQPQHF. The CDR3 DNA is TGTGCCAGCAGGGCCAAGGGGGCGGGGCAGCCCCAGCATTTT.

This clone appeared many times. V is TRBV11-3 and J is TRBJ2-2, with D possibly being TRBD1 or TRBD2 (6 bases each). V shed 5 bases and J shed 6 bases, with 13 bases lying between them. Germline CDR1 is SGHNT and CDR2 is YENEEA. The CDR3 sequence is 14 residues long. CDR3 nucleotides: TGTGCCAGCAGCCCCAGGGGCGGGGCCGGGGAGCTGTTTTTT. Translation: CASSPRGGAGELFF.

This clone was detected only a few times. A single base separates this from a much larger clone, so it may be a read error. V is TRBV28 and J is TRBJ2-7; 7 bases line up with TRBD2. The V gene's germline CDR1 is MDHEN and CDR2 SYDVKM. Trimming removed 4 bases from V and 1 base from J; junction bases left unmatched: 7. CDR3 length equals 15 residues. The CDR3 spells CASSWVGGVSYEQYF. The CDR3 nucleotides read TGTGCCAGCAGTTGGGTGGGGGGGGTGTCCTACGAGCAGTACTTC.

This clone appeared many times. As the CDR3 is not closed by the conserved phenylalanine or tryptophan, this likely results from a read error. The V call is TRBV27, the J call TRBJ2-4; 8 bases are shared with TRBD1. This CDR3 has 13 residues. V gave up 4 bases and J gave up 12 bases; unmatched junction bases: 8. Per germline, CDR1 MNHEY and CDR2 SMNVEV (reference sequence). CDR3: CASSYKTGVAQYL. CDR3 nucleotides: TGTGCCAGCAGTTATAAGACAGGGGTGGCTCAGTACCTC.

This clone was found many times. The rearrangement links TRBV3-1 to TRBJ1-2; the match to TRBD1 covers 7 bases. The CDR3 consists of 14 residues. V trimming: 0 bases; J trimming: 7 bases; junction bases outside the gene matches: 5. Germline V gene data show CDR1 as LGHDT and CDR2 as YNNKEL (reference sequence). The DNA for the CDR3 is TGTGCCAGCAGCCAAGATCCAGGGGGGGGTGGCTACACCTTC. Translating it yields CASSQDPGGGGYTF.

This clone was found a few times. This clone may be a read error of a much larger clone one base away. Distinct nucleotide sequences in the sample also encode this CDR3. The chain has TRBV12-3 or TRBV12-4 and TRBJ2-3, with unresolved D. The V and J ends lost 3 bases and 6 bases respectively, with 13 bases between them. The CDR3 contains 14 residues. The CDR3 sequence: CASSLVASRDTQYF. CDR3 nucleotide sequence: TGTGCCAGCAGTTTGGTGGCTAGTAGGGATACGCAGTATTTT.

This clone occurred many times. The chain has TRBV10-1 and TRBJ1-1; D uncertain. This CDR3 comprises 17 residues. The germline gives CDR1 WNHNN, CDR2 SYGVQD (reference sequence). Deletions cut 3 bases from V and 3 bases from J, with 20 bases between. The CDR3 sequence is CASSEQRSFAEDTEAFF. The CDR3 DNA sequence: TGCGCCAGCAGTGAACAGAGATCATTCGCGGAGGACACTGAAGCTTTCTTT.